What follows are 23 T cell receptor beta chains derived from one specimen sequenced in a study. Each CDR3 protein is one row after TCRdb ran MiXCR on the RT-PCR reads. The table records about 680,000 distinct CDR3 sequences, 12% to 15% of them present only once. Sequenced sample: memory CD4+ T cells from blood. The receptors shown here come from a female donor in good health, serving as a healthy control.

The gene calls are TRBV5-1 and TRBJ2-3, with a tentative D call TRBD2 (6 bases). Germline V gene sequence: CDR1 SGHRS, CDR2 YFSETQ. The CDR3 consists of 17 residues. V was cut by 4 bases and J by 5 bases, with 23 bases left in between. The CDR3 protein is CASSPQPAGSSGDTQYF. The CDR3, as DNA: TGCGCCAGCAGCCCCCAGCCGGCGGGGAGTTCAGGAGATACGCAGTATTTT.

The chain links TRBV4-2 to TRBJ1-3, with a possible D match to TRBD1 (6 bases). V gave up 1 base and J gave up 3 bases, with 10 bases separating them. This CDR3 is built from 15 residues. Germline-derived CDR1 and CDR2 are LGHNA and YNFKEQ. The CDR3 sequence is CASSQGAGDGNTIYF. CDR3 coding DNA: TGTGCCAGCAGCCAAGGGGCAGGGGATGGAAACACCATATATTTT.

As regards this clonotype: A much larger clone is a single base away; this may be a read error. This chain joins TRBV29-1 and TRBJ2-3, with a weak D call TRBD2 (6 bases). The CDR3 runs to 16 residues. CDR1 and CDR2 from the germline V gene are SQVTM and ANQGSEA. The CDR3 region is CSVASVGGSGTDTRYF. In DNA, the CDR3 is TGCAGCGTCGCATCAGTTGGGGGGAGCGGCACAGATACGCGGTATTTT.

The V call is TRBV7-2, the J call TRBJ2-1, with D maybe TRBD1 (6 bases). Trimming cost V 5 bases and J 8 bases, with 19 bases left between them. Germline V lookup: CDR1 SGHTA, CDR2 FQGNSA. This CDR3 has 15 amino acids. This chain's CDR3 is CASSPSRTVLHEQFF. The CDR3, as DNA: TGTGCCAGCAGCCCATCAAGGACAGTTCTTCATGAGCAGTTCTTC.

The table lists this clonotype with many counts. This chain uses TRBV10-3 with TRBJ2-7, with a possible D match to TRBD2 (6 bases). V was cut by 8 bases and J by 0 bases, with 11 bases left in between. Germline CDR1 is ENHRY and CDR2 is SYGVKD. The CDR3 loop spans 13 amino acids. The CDR3 DNA is TGTGCCATCCAGGAGGGGAGCTCCTACGAGCAGTACTTC. It codes for CAIQEGSSYEQYF.

The rearrangement links TRBV9 to TRBJ2-7; 7 positions agree with TRBD2. J gave up 0 bases and V 3 bases, and 3 bases lay outside the gene matches. The CDR3 is made up of 14 amino acids. Germline assignment: CDR1 SGDLS and CDR2 YYNGEE. The CDR3 coding sequence is TGTGCCAGCAGCGACCGGGACTACTCCTACGAGCAGTACTTC. This gives the protein CASSDRDYSYEQYF.

The sample holds a few counts of this clonotype. The V and J genes are TRBV7-2 and TRBJ1-1; the D is unclear. The CDR3 covers 12 residues. V lost 5 bases and J lost 6, with 10 bases in between. Germline CDR1 reads SGHTA; CDR2 reads FQGNSA. CDR3 DNA sequence: TGTGCCAGCAGCGACGATTGGTCTGAAGCTTTCTTT. Residues: CASSDDWSEAFF.

Regarding this clonotype: Since no conserved phenylalanine or tryptophan closes the CDR3, a read error is the likely cause. The gene calls are TRBV12-3 or TRBV12-4 and TRBJ1-2; the D gene is possibly TRBD1 (5 bases). The V gene lost 4 bases and the J gene lost 8 bases, with 11 bases spanning the gap. CDR3 size: 12 residues. The CDR3 nucleotides read TGTGCCAGCAGTTCACGGGGGTTGGGCTACACCTTA. It codes for CASSSRGLGYTL.

This clonotype was seen a few times. This chain joins TRBV11-2 and TRBJ2-1, with D uncertain. This CDR3 has 17 amino acids. Trimming stripped 0 bases from V and 0 bases from J, with 12 bases between. CDR1 and CDR2 from the germline V gene are SGHAT and FQNNGV. The CDR3: CASSLETRASSYNEQFF. As DNA, the CDR3 is TGTGCCAGCAGCTTAGAGACGCGAGCCAGCTCCTACAATGAGCAGTTCTTC.

This clonotype has a handful of counts. The V call is TRBV6-2 or TRBV6-3, the J call TRBJ2-7; a weak D match, TRBD2 (5 bases). CDR1 MNHEY and CDR2 SVGEGT come from the germline V gene. CDR3 length equals 13 residues. V lost 7 bases, J lost 2 bases, and 12 bases lay in between. As DNA, the CDR3 is TGTGCCAGCACCAGACCCGGGGCCTACGAGCAGTACTTC. Translating gives CASTRPGAYEQYF.

This clonotype was picked up many times. For the CDR3, the DNA is TGTGCCAGCTCACCCAGCGGGAGAGGCGAGACCCAGTACTTC. This gives the protein CASSPSGRGETQYF. The chain is built from TRBV18 and TRBJ2-5, with TRBD2 identical over 8 bases. The ends lost 3 bases at V and 5 bases at J; junction bases unmatched: 5. Germline V gene sequence: CDR1 KGHSH, CDR2 LQKENI. The length of the CDR3 is 14 residues.

The chain carries TRBV20-1 and TRBJ2-3, with unresolved D. In germline, CDR1 is DFQATT, CDR2 SNEGSKA (reference sequence). The length of the CDR3 is 13 residues. Trimming stripped 6 bases from V and 2 bases from J, with 12 bases between. CDR3 in amino acids: CSASTPDTDTQYF. The CDR3, as DNA: TGCAGTGCATCAACCCCAGACACAGATACGCAGTATTTT.

This clonotype was detected ten times or more. The chain has TRBV20-1 and TRBJ2-5; 9 nucleotides line up with TRBD2. The V gene end was trimmed by 5 bases and the J gene end by 3 bases; junction bases not matched to a gene: 4. CDR3 size: 13 residues. CDR1 is DFQATT and CDR2 is SNEGSKA in the germline V gene (reference sequence). In DNA form, the CDR3 reads TGCAGTGCTCCGATAGCGGGGGAAGAGACCCAGTACTTC. Translating gives CSAPIAGEETQYF.

Many counts were recorded for this clonotype. The chain is built from TRBV6-5 and TRBJ1-4; no clear D. The CDR3 runs to 14 residues. Germline CDR1 MNHEY, CDR2 SVGAGI. V shed 0 bases and J shed 8 bases, with 10 bases lying between them. The chain's CDR3 is CASSYSRTEEKLFF. CDR3 sequence (DNA): TGTGCCAGCAGTTACTCGAGGACGGAGGAAAAACTGTTTTTT.

Many counts were recorded for this clonotype. The CDR3 reads CASSQEVTSGNTIYF. The CDR3 DNA follows: TGCGCCAGCAGCCAAGAAGTTACCTCTGGAAACACCATATATTTT. The rearrangement links TRBV4-3 to TRBJ1-3; D gene ambiguous. Trimming cost V 0 bases and J 0 bases, with 6 bases left between them. This CDR3 is built from 15 residues. Germline CDR1 is LGHNA and CDR2 is YSLEER.

The sample holds a few counts of this clonotype. The chain recombines TRBV4-2 with TRBJ2-2, with a tentative D call TRBD2 (5 bases). V was trimmed by 0 bases and J by 4 bases, leaving 12 bases between them. This CDR3 has 16 amino acids. Germline V lookup: CDR1 LGHNA, CDR2 YNFKEQ. The CDR3 is CASSQENHGGTGELFF. In nucleotides, the CDR3 is TGTGCCAGCAGCCAAGAGAATCACGGAGGCACCGGGGAGCTGTTTTTT.

The chain is built from TRBV12-3 or TRBV12-4 and TRBJ2-1; TRBD1 agrees at 8 bases. Trimming at V came to 7 bases and at J to 2 bases, leaving 4 bases not matched to a gene. There are 14 residues in the CDR3. The CDR3 protein is CASTPTGAYNEQFF. The CDR3 region has the DNA TGTGCCAGCACCCCGACAGGGGCCTACAATGAGCAGTTCTTC.

This clonotype was detected a few times. V and J are TRBV7-9 and TRBJ1-2; 8 bases are a match to TRBD1. Germline V CDR1 and CDR2: SEHNR, FQNEAQ (reference sequence). This CDR3 contains 13 residues. After removal of 7 bases from V and 6 bases from J, the junction contained 7 bases not matched to a gene. This CDR3 reads CASIQQGVDGYTF. The CDR3 DNA sequence: TGTGCCAGCATCCAACAGGGGGTAGATGGCTACACCTTC.

The V and J genes are TRBV20-1 and TRBJ2-3, with 7 bases identical to TRBD1. The CDR3 length is 15 residues. Germline CDR1 reads DFQATT; CDR2 reads SNEGSKA (reference sequence). CDR3 DNA: TGCAGCCCCTCAACAGGGGTACTACGCACAGATACGCAGTATTTT. Its protein is CSPSTGVLRTDTQYF.

This clonotype has ten or more counts. V is TRBV10-3 and J is TRBJ2-5, with 12 bases aligning to TRBD1. The CDR3 is 15 amino acids. With V trimmed by 6 bases and J by 5 bases, 7 bases remained unmatched. Germline CDR1 ENHRY, CDR2 SYGVKD. CDR3 in DNA: TGTGCCATCAGCACGGGGACAGGGGGCGCGGAGACCCAGTACTTC. It is translated as CAISTGTGGAETQYF.

The chain has TRBV20-1 and TRBJ1-5; a weak D match, TRBD1 (6 bases). Trimming left V 3 bases short and J 3 bases short, with 12 bases between. The CDR3 loop spans 14 amino acids. The germline CDR1 and CDR2 sequences are DFQATT and SNEGSKA (reference sequence). CDR3 bases: TGCAGTGCTAGTCAGGGGCGCGTCAATCAGCCCCAGCATTTT. Translated: CSASQGRVNQPQHF.

This chain connects TRBV20-1 to TRBJ2-2; TRBD2 matches 15 bases. The germline CDR1 and CDR2 sequences are DFQATT and SNEGSKA (reference sequence). The CDR3 sequence is 18 residues long. Losses at the gene ends were 3 bases for V and 7 bases for J; bases not matched to a gene: 12. The CDR3 sequence: CSARSFGLAGGPVGELFF. The CDR3 DNA sequence: TGCAGTGCTAGGTCGTTTGGACTAGCGGGAGGGCCTGTCGGGGAGCTGTTTTTT.

This clonotype was observed many times. The chain is built from TRBV7-8 and TRBJ2-1; 9 bases line up with TRBD2. The germline V gene has CDR1 SGHVS and CDR2 FQNEAQ. Unmatched junction bases numbered 8, after V lost 6 bases and J lost 8 bases. The CDR3 runs to 14 residues. CDR3 loop: CASRSSGAGDEQFF. The CDR3 region has the DNA TGTGCCAGCAGATCTAGCGGGGCAGGGGATGAGCAGTTCTTC.